This TCR beta chain stems from a study of blood T cell repertoires in COVID-19. Only in-frame clones appear in the TCRdb table, and some are missing; sequencing was by immunoSEQ multiplex PCR. The sample has more than 200,000 clones, around 89% seen once. This clone was seen more than once but under ten times. This CDR3 has 13 residues. V lost 4 bases and J lost 3, with 10 bases in between. In germline, CDR1 is WSHSY, CDR2 SAAADI. The clonotype originates from a young woman who had recovered from COVID-19. Sequences were obtained from PBMCs or T cells enriched from blood (not recorded which). The chain recombines TRBV10-2 with TRBJ2-7; the D gene is possibly TRBD1 (5 bases). This CDR3 is CASSGRAYYEQYF. The DNA of the CDR3 is TGCGCCAGCAGTGGCAGGGCCTACTACGAGCAGTACTTC.